This T cell receptor (beta chain) was captured in a study of cytomegalovirus exposure and HLA in healthy donors. Study outcomes and limitations: A later analysis found first-cohort TCR clusters tended to co-occur in the 120 validation repertoires.

Concerning this clone itself: Its antigen is undetermined.

This CDR3 comprises 14 residues. Per germline, CDR1 MGHDK and CDR2 SYGVNS. J was trimmed by 0 bases and V by 8 bases; bases with no gene match: 4. Data came from immunoSEQ multiplex PCR; TCRdb stores just in-frame clones and leaves some out. The table shows approximately 160,000 clones, with approximately 86% occurring only once. The specimen sequenced was PBMCs. The sequence was obtained from a woman between 18 and 30 years old in good health and CMV-seronegative. The chain couples TRBV25-1 to TRBJ1-5, with 7 bases matching TRBD1. The chain's CDR3 is CASAGQNSNQPQHF. The CDR3 DNA follows: TGTGCCAGCGCGGGACAGAATAGCAATCAGCCCCAGCATTTT.